The 4 T cell receptor beta chains below were found in one sample sequenced in a study of cytomegalovirus exposure and HLA in healthy donors. The PCR made use of 60 Vbeta and 13 Jbeta primers. Using immunoSEQ multiplex PCR, the repertoire was profiled, and TCRdb retains in-frame clones only, with some absent. Of about 110,000 clones in the sample, around 73% were seen once. What was sequenced was PBMCs. These TCRs come from a man under 40 in good health and CMV-seronegative.

The chain has TRBV6-5 and TRBJ1-3; D uncertain. Germline CDR1 and CDR2: MNHEY and SVGAGI. CDR3 length: 16 amino acids. V was trimmed by 2 bases and J by 0 bases, leaving 11 bases between them. The CDR3 loop reads CASSYAPRLSGNTIYF. CDR3 bases: TGTGCCAGCAGTTACGCTCCCAGGCTCTCTGGAAACACCATATATTTT.

The V call is TRBV7-9, the J call TRBJ2-7, with TRBD1 as a possible D gene (6 bases). The CDR3 covers 15 residues. CDR1 and CDR2 (germline): SEHNR, FQNEAQ (reference sequence). The ends were cut back, 0 bases at V and 6 bases at J, with 15 bases in the middle. CDR3 residues: CASSLAARGWGEQYF. The CDR3 DNA reads as TGTGCCAGCAGCTTAGCGGCCAGGGGATGGGGCGAGCAGTACTTC.

The chain combines TRBV5-1 with TRBJ2-5; 8 nucleotides align to TRBD1. J gave up 1 base and V 3 bases, and 8 bases lay outside the gene matches. CDR3 length: 16 amino acids. Germline CDR1 is SGHRS and CDR2 is YFSETQ. The CDR3: CASSWQGAPLQETQYF. CDR3 DNA sequence: TGCGCCAGCAGCTGGCAGGGGGCACCACTCCAAGAGACCCAGTACTTC.

This rearrangement joins TRBV5-6 to TRBJ2-3, with 8 bases that match TRBD2. The CDR3 spans 18 residues. Germline V gene lookup returns CDR1 SGHDT and CDR2 YYEEEE. The V and J ends lost 2 bases and 4 bases, in that order; junction bases with no gene match: 15. The CDR3 DNA reads TGTGCCAGCAGCTTAAACGGAAAAACTAGCGGAAGCGCAGATACGCAGTATTTT. Its protein product is CASSLNGKTSGSADTQYF. The full variable domain, with the rest looked up from reference TRBV5-6 and TRBJ2-3, is DAGVTQSPTHLIKTRGQQVTLRCSPKSGHDTVSWYQQALGQGPQFIFQYYEEEERQRGNFPDRFSGHQFPNYSSELNVNALLLGDSALYLCASSLNGKTSGSADTQYFGPGTRLTVL.